The 30 T cell receptor beta chains below all came from one sample that was sequenced in a study of response to subunit inactivated influenza vaccine. From the RT-PCR reads, TCRdb called clonotypes with MiXCR, one entry per CDR3 protein. The sample has roughly 790,000 distinct CDR3 sequences; 21% are singletons. The material was PBMCs from blood, obtained 5 to 6 days after vaccination. These receptors originate from a man in his fifties who received an inactivated influenza vaccine.

This clonotype came up many times. J is TRBJ2-6 and V is TRBV5-1; D gene uncertain. CDR3 size: 15 residues. Germline values: CDR1 SGHRS, CDR2 YFSETQ. V lost 2 bases, J lost 0 bases, and 6 bases lay in between. The CDR3 coding sequence is TGCGCCAGCAGCTTACAATACTCTGGGGCCAACGTCCTGACTTTC. Protein product: CASSLQYSGANVLTF.

This clonotype was seen more than once but under ten times. The genes are TRBV7-2 and TRBJ1-6; no firm D call. The CDR3 extends over 17 amino acids. Germline V gene data show CDR1 as SGHTA and CDR2 as FQGNSA. V was clipped by 5 bases and J by 8 bases, with 22 bases between them. CDR3 sequence: CASSRYELQSGDSPLHF. CDR3 nucleotides: TGTGCCAGCAGCCGATATGAGCTTCAAAGTGGGGATTCACCCCTCCACTTT.

This clonotype showed up just a few times. The chain joins TRBV20-1 to TRBJ1-2, with a tentative D call TRBD1 (6 bases). CDR3 length: 15 residues. The germline gives CDR1 DFQATT, CDR2 SNEGSKA (reference sequence). V was cut by 3 bases and J by 8 bases, with 22 bases left in between. The CDR3 DNA reads TGCAGTGCTAGTGATTACAGGGCCCGGGCAGGGGGCTACACCTTC. Translating gives CSASDYRARAGGYTF.

The rearrangement links TRBV11-3 to TRBJ2-1; 9 bases are shared with TRBD1. The trim removed 5 bases at V and 8 bases at J, leaving 7 bases unmatched. This CDR3 has 14 amino acids. Germline V gene lookup returns CDR1 SGHNT and CDR2 YENEEA. In DNA, the CDR3 is TGTGCCAGCAGCACTGGACAGGGGTCAGATGAGCAGTTCTTC. Protein product: CASSTGQGSDEQFF.

The chain carries TRBV6-1 and TRBJ2-2, with 9 nucleotides matching TRBD1. The CDR3 has 16 amino acids. Unmatched junction bases numbered 9, after V lost 7 bases and J lost 3 bases. Germline V gene sequence: CDR1 MNHNS, CDR2 SASEGT. The CDR3 here is CASTPRTGVYTGELFF. CDR3 sequence (DNA): TGTGCCAGCACCCCCAGGACAGGGGTATACACCGGGGAGCTGTTTTTT.

The chain links TRBV20-1 to TRBJ2-1, with 10 nucleotides matching TRBD2. J lost 8 bases, V lost 0 bases, and 13 bases had no gene match. The CDR3 totals 17 residues. Germline V CDR1 and CDR2: DFQATT, SNEGSKA (reference sequence). The CDR3 loop reads CSARDAASGSIVDEQFF. CDR3 nucleotide sequence: TGCAGTGCTAGAGATGCGGCTAGCGGGAGCATAGTCGATGAGCAGTTCTTC.

This clonotype turned up a few times. The chain combines TRBV5-1 with TRBJ2-1, with D perhaps TRBD1 or TRBD2 (6 bases each). Germline V CDR1 and CDR2: SGHRS, YFSETQ. The CDR3 has 12 residues. V lost 4 bases and J 8 bases, leaving 10 bases between the germline ends. CDR3 sequence (DNA): TGCGCCAGCAGCCCGGGGGCCTATGAGCAGTTCTTC. Protein product: CASSPGAYEQFF.

The rearrangement uses TRBV4-2 and TRBJ1-6; D remains ambiguous. Trimming removed 1 base at V and 7 bases at J, with 8 bases between. The CDR3 sequence is 14 residues long. CDR1 and CDR2 from the germline V gene are LGHNA and YNFKEQ. CDR3 residues: CASSQAGGNSPLHF. The CDR3 DNA sequence: TGTGCCAGCAGCCAAGCGGGCGGCAATTCACCCCTCCACTTT.

The rearrangement links TRBV2 to TRBJ2-7; no definite D call. V lost 5 bases to trimming and J lost 5 bases, with 13 bases between them. Germline V gene lookup returns CDR1 SNHLY and CDR2 FYNNEI. The CDR3 is 13 amino acids. The CDR3 here is CASSPLESNEQYF. As DNA, the CDR3 is TGTGCCAGCAGTCCGCTGGAATCCAACGAGCAGTACTTC.

The gene calls are TRBV28 and TRBJ2-7, with D possibly being TRBD2 (5 bases). The CDR3 is made up of 12 amino acids. The V end was cut by 7 bases, the J end by 6 bases, with 13 bases between. CDR1 and CDR2 (germline): MDHEN, SYDVKM. In DNA form, the CDR3 reads TGTGCCAGCACTCCCCCCCGGGGCGAGCAGTACTTC. Its translation: CASTPPRGEQYF.

This clonotype appeared a few times. V usage is TRBV15 and J usage is TRBJ2-3, with TRBD2 identical over 7 bases. Germline V gene data show CDR1 as LNHNV and CDR2 as YYDKDF (reference sequence). The CDR3 spans 15 residues. The J segment lost 0 bases and the V segment lost 6 bases, leaving 6 bases of the junction unmatched. The CDR3 coding sequence is TGTGCCACCAGATGGAGCGGGGTGAGCACAGATACGCAGTATTTT. This codes for CATRWSGVSTDTQYF.

This chain connects TRBV12-3 or TRBV12-4 to TRBJ2-1; D possibly corresponds to TRBD1 (6 bases). The CDR3 extends over 15 amino acids. Trimming took 6 bases from V and 7 from J, leaving 19 bases between them. In DNA, the CDR3 is TGTGCCAGCAGCCGAGGCAGGGGTGTAAGGAATGAGCAGTTCTTC. It encodes CASSRGRGVRNEQFF.

This clonotype turned up a few times. The chain joins TRBV6-2 or TRBV6-3 to TRBJ2-7, with TRBD2 identical over 7 bases. V was pared by 9 bases and J by 4 bases, with 12 bases of the junction left unmatched. This CDR3 has 14 amino acids. Germline V gene sequence: CDR1 MNHEY, CDR2 SVGEGT. This CDR3 reads CASKLSAGEYEQYF. CDR3 DNA sequence: TGTGCCAGTAAACTTTCGGCGGGGGAGTACGAGCAGTACTTC.

In this sample, this clonotype turned up a few times. The gene calls are TRBV12-3 or TRBV12-4 and TRBJ2-1, with D perhaps matching TRBD1 (6 bases). The CDR3 is made up of 16 amino acids. V lost 3 bases to trimming and J lost 9 bases, with 21 bases between them. CDR3: CASSLARGSKGGEQFF. Here the CDR3 DNA reads TGTGCCAGCAGTTTGGCAAGGGGCTCAAAAGGGGGTGAGCAGTTCTTC.

The CDR3 is CASSQKAANSPLHF. In nucleotides, the CDR3 is TGTGCCAGCAGCCAAAAGGCCGCAAATTCACCCCTCCACTTT. The rearrangement joins TRBV3-1 to TRBJ1-6; no clear D gene. Trimming removed 2 bases at V and 7 bases at J, with 9 bases between. Germline V gene sequence: CDR1 LGHDT, CDR2 YNNKEL (reference sequence). The CDR3 runs 14 residues.

This clonotype has just a few counts. The V gene is TRBV10-3, the J gene TRBJ2-6, with 8 bases lining up with TRBD1. The length of the CDR3 is 14 residues. CDR1 is ENHRY and CDR2 is SYGVKD in the germline V gene. V lost 11 bases to trimming and J lost 2 bases; unmatched junction nucleotides: 5. The CDR3 DNA is TGTGCCGCCGGACAGGGAACTGGGGCCAACGTCCTGACTTTC. It codes for CAAGQGTGANVLTF.

J is TRBJ2-1 and V is TRBV28; no definite D call. CDR1 and CDR2 (germline): MDHEN, SYDVKM. The CDR3 has 13 residues. V gave up 6 bases and J gave up 4 bases, with 10 bases separating them. The CDR3 sequence is CASSPSWYNEQFF. DNA for the CDR3: TGTGCCAGCAGCCCATCGTGGTACAATGAGCAGTTCTTC.

Only a few counts were recorded for this clonotype. The rearrangement uses TRBV20-1 and TRBJ2-5; D not resolved. The CDR3 runs to 12 residues. The V end lost 3 bases, the J end lost 3 bases, and 8 bases lay between the germline ends. Germline loops: CDR1 DFQATT, CDR2 SNEGSKA (reference sequence). The chain's CDR3 is CSASLAKETQYF. The CDR3 nucleotides are TGCAGTGCTAGTTTAGCTAAAGAGACCCAGTACTTC.

This clonotype was found a few times. The V call is TRBV5-1, the J call TRBJ2-7; 10 bases are shared with TRBD1. The CDR3 runs to 16 residues. Losses at the gene ends were 7 bases for V and 5 bases for J; bases not matched to a gene: 15. CDR1 is SGHRS, CDR2 YFSETQ, per germline. The CDR3 protein is CASAATTGQGENEQYF. CDR3 nucleotides: TGCGCCAGCGCCGCCACGACAGGACAGGGGGAAAACGAGCAGTACTTC.

The rearrangement links TRBV6-5 to TRBJ2-7; 7 positions match TRBD1. Losses at the gene ends were 2 bases for V and 2 bases for J; bases not matched to a gene: 6. The CDR3 is 15 amino acids. Germline lookup yields CDR1 MNHEY and CDR2 SVGAGI. The CDR3 sequence is CASSYTGQRTYEQYF. CDR3 sequence (DNA): TGTGCCAGCAGTTACACGGGACAGAGAACCTACGAGCAGTACTTC.

The chain uses TRBV14 and TRBJ2-1; 11 bases match TRBD2. The CDR3 is 12 amino acids. V gave up 3 bases and J gave up 13 bases; unmatched junction bases: 2. The germline gives CDR1 SGHDN, CDR2 FVKESK. The CDR3 loop is CASSHRLAGQFF. The CDR3 DNA follows: TGTGCCAGCAGCCACAGACTAGCGGGACAGTTCTTC.

This chain links TRBV4-1 with TRBJ2-5; 9 positions agree with TRBD2. The V and J ends lost 0 bases and 4 bases, in that order; junction bases with no gene match: 6. CDR1 is MGHRA and CDR2 is YSYEKL in the germline V gene. The CDR3 contains 16 residues. In DNA form, the CDR3 reads TGCGCCAGCAGCCAAGAAATTCCTAGCGGGGCAGAGACCCAGTACTTC. This gives the protein CASSQEIPSGAETQYF.

The rearrangement links TRBV7-2 to TRBJ2-7; possible D gene TRBD1, 6 bases. CDR3 length: 16 residues. V dropped 4 bases and J dropped 2 bases, with 18 bases sitting between them. Germline CDR1 and CDR2: SGHTA and FQGNSA. The CDR3 reads CASSSKSQGPTYEQYF. The CDR3 nucleotides are TGTGCCAGCAGCTCGAAGAGCCAGGGGCCAACCTACGAGCAGTACTTC. The variable domain in full, with the rest retrieved from reference TRBV7-2 and TRBJ2-7, is GAGVSQSPSNKVTEKGKDVELRCDPISGHTALYWYRQSLGQGLEFLIYFQGNSAPDKSGLPSDRFSAERTGGSVSTLTIQRTQQEDSAVYLCASSSKSQGPTYEQYFGPGTRLTVT.

The V and J genes are TRBV5-1 and TRBJ2-3; TRBD2 is a possible D gene (5 bases). Deletions cut 5 bases from V and 3 bases from J, with 19 bases between. Germline loops: CDR1 SGHRS, CDR2 YFSETQ. This CDR3 is 16 amino acids long. CDR3 sequence reads: CASRSHPSSVTDTQYF. The DNA for the CDR3 is TGCGCCAGCAGATCGCACCCCAGTAGCGTAACAGATACGCAGTATTTT.

The chain carries TRBV5-1 and TRBJ1-2, with D unclear. CDR1 and CDR2 (germline): SGHRS, YFSETQ. The CDR3 loop spans 15 amino acids. Trimming removed 3 bases at V and 2 bases at J, with 14 bases between. CDR3 in DNA: TGCGCCAGCAGCTACAACTCCGGGGTAAACTATGGCTACACCTTC. Encoded protein: CASSYNSGVNYGYTF.

This clonotype occurred a few times. The chain employs TRBV5-1 and TRBJ1-2; no firm D call. Between the trimmed V and J ends, which lost 2 bases and 8 bases, there was a span of 10 bases. The V gene's germline CDR1 is SGHRS and CDR2 YFSETQ. This CDR3 comprises 12 residues. In DNA form, the CDR3 reads TGCGCCAGCAGCTTTGAAGGTGCCGGCTACACCTTC. As protein: CASSFEGAGYTF.

The genes are TRBV6-2 or TRBV6-3 and TRBJ2-1, with D tentatively TRBD2 (7 bases). Trimming removed 10 bases at V and 3 bases at J, with 19 bases between. CDR1 MNHEY and CDR2 SVGEGT come from the germline V gene. This CDR3 is built from 15 residues. CDR3: CAIPPWEGDYNEQFF. In nucleotides, the CDR3 is TGTGCCATCCCACCGTGGGAGGGGGACTACAATGAGCAGTTCTTC.

Only a few counts were recorded for this clonotype. The V and J genes are TRBV7-9 and TRBJ2-7, with D possibly matching TRBD2 (5 bases). The V and J ends lost 5 bases and 7 bases respectively, with 24 bases between them. The length of the CDR3 is 16 residues. Germline lookup yields CDR1 SEHNR and CDR2 FQNEAQ (reference sequence). The CDR3 DNA reads TGTGCCAGCAGCCCCGGGGTGGGTGCCCAGGTTGAGGAGCAGTACTTC. Protein product: CASSPGVGAQVEEQYF.

The chain links TRBV11-2 to TRBJ2-1; D might be TRBD2 (5 bases). The CDR3 sequence is 15 residues long. Germline lookup yields CDR1 SGHAT and CDR2 FQNNGV. Trimming shortened V by 7 bases and J by 0 bases, and 13 bases separated the two germline ends. CDR3 region: CASKVGSPSYNEQFF. In DNA form, the CDR3 reads TGTGCCAGCAAGGTGGGGAGTCCCTCCTACAATGAGCAGTTCTTC. Combining the CDR3 with reference TRBV11-2 and TRBJ2-1 gives the whole variable domain EAGVAQSPRYKIIEKRQSVAFWCNPISGHATLYWYQQILGQGPKLLIQFQNNGVVDDSQLPKDRFSAERLKGVDSTLKIQPAKLEDSAVYLCASKVGSPSYNEQFFGPGTRLTVL.

The chain recombines TRBV12-3 or TRBV12-4 with TRBJ2-1, with TRBD2 identical over 12 bases. The CDR3 is 15 residues long. Trimming took 3 bases from V and 8 from J; bases not matched to a gene: 5. CDR3 amino acids: CASSFPGLAGDEQFF. Here the CDR3 DNA reads TGTGCCAGCAGTTTTCCGGGACTAGCGGGTGATGAGCAGTTCTTC.